The present T cell receptor (beta chain) was sequenced within a study of identical twins. This clonotype was seen ten or more times. V was trimmed by 3 bases and J by 2 bases, leaving 9 bases between them. From germline, CDR1 is SGHTA and CDR2 FQGNSA. The CDR3 loop spans 14 amino acids. TCRdb reprocessed the 5' RACE reads with MiXCR, giving one entry per CDR3 protein. The sample holds hundreds of thousands of distinct CDR3 sequences, over 8.5% seen once. No donor was unhealthy or non-Caucasian. The same sample was also used in a study of yellow fever vaccine responses in identical twins.

The chain has TRBV7-2 and TRBJ2-3; D is possibly TRBD2 (5 bases). The sequencing input was PBMCs. This receptor was identified in a woman aged 18-29 years in good health. The CDR3 bases are TGTGCCAGCAGCTTTAGGGAGTTCACAGATACGCAGTATTTT. This translates into CASSFREFTDTQYF.